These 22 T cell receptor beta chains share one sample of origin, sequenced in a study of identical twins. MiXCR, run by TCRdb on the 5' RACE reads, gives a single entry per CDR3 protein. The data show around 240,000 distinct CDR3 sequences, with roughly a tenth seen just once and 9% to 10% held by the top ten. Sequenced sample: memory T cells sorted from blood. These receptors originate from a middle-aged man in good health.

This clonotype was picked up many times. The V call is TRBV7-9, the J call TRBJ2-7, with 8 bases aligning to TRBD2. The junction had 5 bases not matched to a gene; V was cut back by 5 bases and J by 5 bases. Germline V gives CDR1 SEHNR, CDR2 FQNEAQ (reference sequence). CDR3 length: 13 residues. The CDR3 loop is CASSPDGGDEQYF. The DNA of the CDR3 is TGTGCCAGCAGCCCGGACGGGGGGGACGAGCAGTACTTC.

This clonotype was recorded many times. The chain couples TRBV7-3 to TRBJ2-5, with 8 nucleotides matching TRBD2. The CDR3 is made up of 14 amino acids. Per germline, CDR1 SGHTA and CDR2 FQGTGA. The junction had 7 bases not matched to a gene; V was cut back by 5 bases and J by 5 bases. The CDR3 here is CASSQLGLAETQYF. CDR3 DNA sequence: TGTGCCAGCAGCCAGTTAGGACTAGCCGAGACCCAGTACTTC.

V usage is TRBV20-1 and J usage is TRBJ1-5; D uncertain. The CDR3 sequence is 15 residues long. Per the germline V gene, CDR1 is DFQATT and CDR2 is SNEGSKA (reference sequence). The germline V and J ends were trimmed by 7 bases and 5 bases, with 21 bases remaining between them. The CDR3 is CSVTDEGLHDQPQHF. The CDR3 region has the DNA TGCAGTGTCACAGATGAAGGGCTCCATGATCAGCCCCAGCATTTT.

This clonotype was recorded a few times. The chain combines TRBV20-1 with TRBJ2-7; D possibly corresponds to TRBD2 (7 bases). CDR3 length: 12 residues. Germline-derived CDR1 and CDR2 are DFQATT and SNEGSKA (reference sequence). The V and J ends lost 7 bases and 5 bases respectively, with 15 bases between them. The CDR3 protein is CSGSGGPHEQYF. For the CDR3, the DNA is TGCAGTGGGTCGGGGGGCCCTCACGAGCAGTACTTC.

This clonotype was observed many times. The CDR3 DNA follows: TGCGCCAGCAGCTGGGACAGCGGCAATGAGCAGTTCTTC. Protein sequence: CASSWDSGNEQFF. This chain connects TRBV5-1 to TRBJ2-1; 7 nucleotides match TRBD1. Germline lookup yields CDR1 SGHRS and CDR2 YFSETQ. CDR3 size: 13 residues. With V trimmed by 3 bases and J by 6 bases, 3 bases remained unmatched. Full variable domain (remainder filled in from reference TRBV5-1 and TRBJ2-1): KAGVTQTPRYLIKTRGQQVTLSCSPISGHRSVSWYQQTPGQGLQFLFEYFSETQRNKGNFPGRFSGRQFSNSRSEMNVSTLELGDSALYLCASSWDSGNEQFFGPGTRLTVL.

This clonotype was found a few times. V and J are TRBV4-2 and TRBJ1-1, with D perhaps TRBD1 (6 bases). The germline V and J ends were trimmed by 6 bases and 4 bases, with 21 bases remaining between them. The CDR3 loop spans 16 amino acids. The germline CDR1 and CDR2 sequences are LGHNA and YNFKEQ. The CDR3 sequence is CASSSLGAGAGTEAFF. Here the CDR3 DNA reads TGTGCCAGCAGTTCTCTTGGGGCAGGGGCGGGCACTGAAGCTTTCTTT.

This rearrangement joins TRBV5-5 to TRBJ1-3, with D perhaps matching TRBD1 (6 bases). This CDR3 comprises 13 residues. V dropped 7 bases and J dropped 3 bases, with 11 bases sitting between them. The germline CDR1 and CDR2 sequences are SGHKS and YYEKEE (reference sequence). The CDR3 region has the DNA TGTGCCAGCTGGGACACCGATGGAAACACCATATATTTT. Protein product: CASWDTDGNTIYF.

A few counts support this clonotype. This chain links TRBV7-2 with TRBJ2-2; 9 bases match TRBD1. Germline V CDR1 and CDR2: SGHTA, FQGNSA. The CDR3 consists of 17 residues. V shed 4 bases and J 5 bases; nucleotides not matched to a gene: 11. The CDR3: CASSSHGQGRRTGELFF. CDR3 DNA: TGTGCCAGCAGCTCCCATGGACAGGGGAGACGGACCGGGGAGCTGTTTTTT.

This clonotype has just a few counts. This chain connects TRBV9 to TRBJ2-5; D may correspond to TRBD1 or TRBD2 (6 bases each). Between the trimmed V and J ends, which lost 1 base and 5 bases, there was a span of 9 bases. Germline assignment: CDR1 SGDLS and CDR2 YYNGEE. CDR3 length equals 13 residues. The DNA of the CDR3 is TGTGCCAGCAGCGTAACAGGGAGGGAGACCCAGTACTTC. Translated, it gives CASSVTGRETQYF. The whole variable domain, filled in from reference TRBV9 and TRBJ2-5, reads DSGVTQTPKHLITATGQRVTLRCSPRSGDLSVYWYQQSLDQGLQFLIQYYNGEERAKGNILERFSAQQFPDLHSELNLSSLELGDSALYFCASSVTGRETQYFGPGTRLLVL.

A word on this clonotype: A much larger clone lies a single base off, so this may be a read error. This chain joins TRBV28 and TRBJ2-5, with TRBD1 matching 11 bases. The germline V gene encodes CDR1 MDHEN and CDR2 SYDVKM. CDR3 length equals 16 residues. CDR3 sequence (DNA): TGTACCAGCAGTCGCACCCTGGGACAGGGGGAAGAGACCCAGTACTTC. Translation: CTSSRTLGQGEETQYF.

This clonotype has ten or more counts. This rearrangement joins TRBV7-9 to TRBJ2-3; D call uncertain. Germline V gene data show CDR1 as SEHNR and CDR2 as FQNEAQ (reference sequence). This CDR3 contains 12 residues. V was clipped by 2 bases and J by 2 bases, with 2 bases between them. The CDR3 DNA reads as TGTGCCAGCAGCTTACTCACAGATACGCAGTATTTT. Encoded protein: CASSLLTDTQYF.

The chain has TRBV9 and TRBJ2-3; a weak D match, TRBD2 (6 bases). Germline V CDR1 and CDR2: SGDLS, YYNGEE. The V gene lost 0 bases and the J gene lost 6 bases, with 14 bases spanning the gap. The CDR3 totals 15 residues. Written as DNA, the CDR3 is TGTGCCAGCAGCGTAGGGGTCGGGGGACCGGATACGCAGTATTTT. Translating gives CASSVGVGGPDTQYF.

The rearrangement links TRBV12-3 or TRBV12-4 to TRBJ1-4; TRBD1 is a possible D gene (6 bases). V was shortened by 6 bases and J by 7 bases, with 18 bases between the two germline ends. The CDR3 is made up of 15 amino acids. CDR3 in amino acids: CASSRSGGQVEKLFF. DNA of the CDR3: TGTGCCAGCAGCCGTAGCGGGGGGCAGGTTGAAAAACTGTTTTTT.

CDR3 DNA: TGTGCCAGCAGATCGATGGGACTCTACACTGAAGCTTTCTTT. Translated, it gives CASRSMGLYTEAFF. V gene TRBV6-1 combines with J gene TRBJ1-1; D perhaps matches TRBD1 (5 bases). Germline V gene data show CDR1 as MNHNS and CDR2 as SASEGT. V lost 6 bases, J lost 3 bases, and 14 bases lay in between. The length of the CDR3 is 14 residues.

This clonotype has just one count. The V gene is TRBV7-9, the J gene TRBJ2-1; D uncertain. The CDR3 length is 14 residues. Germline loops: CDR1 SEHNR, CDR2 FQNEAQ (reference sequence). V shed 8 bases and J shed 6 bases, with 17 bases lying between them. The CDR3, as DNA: TGTGCCAGCTCTAAGGGCGCATGGGGCAATGAGCAGTTCTTC. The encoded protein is CASSKGAWGNEQFF.

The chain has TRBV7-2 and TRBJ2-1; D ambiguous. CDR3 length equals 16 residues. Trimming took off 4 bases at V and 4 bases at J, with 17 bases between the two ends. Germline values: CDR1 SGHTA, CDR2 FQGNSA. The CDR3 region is CASSSDLRIPYNEQFF. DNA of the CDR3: TGTGCCAGCAGCTCAGACCTTCGAATACCTTACAATGAGCAGTTCTTC.

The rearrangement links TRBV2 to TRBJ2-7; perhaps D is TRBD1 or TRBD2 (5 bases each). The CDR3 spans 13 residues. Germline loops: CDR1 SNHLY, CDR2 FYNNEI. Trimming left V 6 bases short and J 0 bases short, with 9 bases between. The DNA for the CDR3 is TGTGCCAGCAGCGGGGCCCGCTCCTACGAGCAGTACTTC. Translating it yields CASSGARSYEQYF.

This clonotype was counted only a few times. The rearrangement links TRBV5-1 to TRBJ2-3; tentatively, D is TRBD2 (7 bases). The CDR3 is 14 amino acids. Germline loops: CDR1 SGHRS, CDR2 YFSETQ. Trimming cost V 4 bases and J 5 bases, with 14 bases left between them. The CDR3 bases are TGCGCCAGCAGCCCCGGGGGAGGGGGAGATACGCAGTATTTT. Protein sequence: CASSPGGGGDTQYF.

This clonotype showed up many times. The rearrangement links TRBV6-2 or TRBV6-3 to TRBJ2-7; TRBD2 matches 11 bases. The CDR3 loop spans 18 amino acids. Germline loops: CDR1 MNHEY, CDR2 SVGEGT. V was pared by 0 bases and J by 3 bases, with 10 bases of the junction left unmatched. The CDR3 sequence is CASSYSRLAGGSVYEQYF. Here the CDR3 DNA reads TGTGCCAGCAGTTACTCTCGGCTAGCGGGAGGATCGGTCTACGAGCAGTACTTC.

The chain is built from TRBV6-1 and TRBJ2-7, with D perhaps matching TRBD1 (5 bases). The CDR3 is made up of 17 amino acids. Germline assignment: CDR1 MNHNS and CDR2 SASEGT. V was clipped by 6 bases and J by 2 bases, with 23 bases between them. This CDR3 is CASSELVTASSTYEQYF. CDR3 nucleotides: TGTGCCAGCAGCGAGCTCGTGACAGCGTCGTCTACCTACGAGCAGTACTTC.

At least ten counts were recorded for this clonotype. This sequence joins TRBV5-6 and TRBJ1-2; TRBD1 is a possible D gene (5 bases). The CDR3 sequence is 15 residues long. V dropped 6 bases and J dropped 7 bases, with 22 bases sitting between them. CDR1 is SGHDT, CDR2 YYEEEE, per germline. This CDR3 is CASKGVDSAWSGYTF. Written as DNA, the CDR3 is TGTGCCAGCAAAGGGGTGGACTCCGCTTGGAGTGGCTACACCTTC.

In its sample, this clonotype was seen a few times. The DNA of the CDR3 is TGCGCCAGCAGCCCACAGGGGGCCAACTATGGCTACACCTTC. This encodes CASSPQGANYGYTF. The V call is TRBV5-1, the J call TRBJ1-2, with 9 positions matching TRBD1. The CDR3 is 14 amino acids. V dropped 4 bases and J dropped 2; count of bases not matched to a gene: 3. The V gene's germline CDR1 is SGHRS and CDR2 YFSETQ.